Included here is one TCR beta chain sequence, with context. CDR1 is MNHEY, CDR2 SVGEGT, per germline. Between the trimmed V and J ends, which lost 4 bases and 1 base, there was a span of 13 bases. The CDR3 sequence is 15 residues long. The sample originates from a study of blood T cell repertoires in COVID-19. Turning to the study itself: Samples of COVID-19 (acute and convalescent) were obtained from the United States, Italy and Spain. Sources were T cells, B-cell-depleted T cells, or PBMCs; the material itself was cDNA or gDNA.

Original handling: For nucleated cells, counts were estimated from reference gene primer amplification. Clones were sequenced by immunoSEQ multiplex PCR, and TCRdb holds only the in-frame ones, with some missing. V, J and clone size are those of that table, while D and trimming were read from the DNA. The sample has some 670,000 clones, around 89% seen once. Sequences were obtained from peripheral blood. The chain employs TRBV6-2 or TRBV6-3 and TRBJ1-1; D remains ambiguous. The clonotype was recovered from a woman between 18 and 29 years old with acute or convalescent COVID-19. In DNA, the CDR3 is TGTGCCAGCAGTTCCTATACCTTAGAGAACACTGAAGCTTTCTTT. This translates into CASSSYTLENTEAFF.